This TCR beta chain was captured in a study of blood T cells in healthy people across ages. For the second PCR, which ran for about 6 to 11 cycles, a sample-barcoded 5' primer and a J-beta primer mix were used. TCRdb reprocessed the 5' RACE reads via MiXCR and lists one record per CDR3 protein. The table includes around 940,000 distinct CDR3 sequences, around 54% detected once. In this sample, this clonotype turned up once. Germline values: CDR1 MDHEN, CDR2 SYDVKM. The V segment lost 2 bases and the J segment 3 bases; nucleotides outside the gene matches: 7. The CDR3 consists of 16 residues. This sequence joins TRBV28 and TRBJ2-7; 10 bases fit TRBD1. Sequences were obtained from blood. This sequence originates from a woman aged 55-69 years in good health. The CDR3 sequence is CASSLRGTGVFYEQYF. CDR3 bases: TGTGCCAGCAGTTTACGGGGGACAGGGGTTTTCTACGAGCAGTACTTC.